This T cell receptor (beta chain) was observed in a study of T cells after yellow fever vaccination. This clonotype was picked up many times. Its antigen is undetermined. A 5'RACE template-switching step, the method used to make TCR cDNA, added a universal primer site and UMIs. TCRdb called the 5' RACE reads again in MiXCR, with one record for every CDR3 protein. Of 300,000 to 400,000 distinct CDR3 sequences listed, approximately 12% are singletons. Germline CDR1 reads SGHAT; CDR2 reads FQNNGV. The CDR3 extends over 16 amino acids. J gave up 6 bases and V 7 bases, and 15 bases lay outside the gene matches. Study outcomes and limitations: Faster peaking, at day 5 versus 15, marked a secondary response that was weaker.

The rearrangement links TRBV11-2 to TRBJ2-5; 9 bases are a match to TRBD1. Sequencing was performed on CD4+ T cells sorted from PBMCs, taken 15 days after the yellow fever booster vaccination. The sequence was collected from a man aged 18 to 35 who received the YFV17D yellow fever vaccine. This CDR3 is CASTPFRDRVIKTQYF. CDR3 DNA: TGTGCCAGCACCCCCTTCCGGGACAGGGTGATCAAGACCCAGTACTTC.